This T cell receptor (beta chain) was retrieved from a study of T-cell reconstitution after alpha-beta-depleted transplantation in children. The TCRbeta library was prepared with unique molecular identifiers. TCRdb reanalysed the PCR reads using MiXCR and keeps one entry per CDR3 protein. The repertoire consists of 190,000 or so distinct CDR3 sequences, with 14% to 15% occurring once and the leading ten covering about 13%. The CDR3 has 17 residues. V lost 7 bases, J lost 0 bases, and 12 bases stayed unmatched. Germline V gives CDR1 MNHEY, CDR2 SMNVEV (reference sequence). The sample holds many counts of this clonotype.

The specimen was PBMCs from the stem cell graft donor, collected from the stem cell graft. This sequence originates from a human donor who donated a stem cell graft to a child with acute lymphoblastic leukemia. The rearrangement links TRBV27 to TRBJ2-1, with 7 bases matching TRBD1. Written as DNA, the CDR3 is TGTGCCAGCATCCCGACAGGGTCACTTATCTCCTACAATGAGCAGTTCTTC. It encodes CASIPTGSLISYNEQFF.